This entry features one TCR beta chain sequence. What it binds is not known. This sample was included in a study of cytomegalovirus exposure and HLA in healthy donors. Study observations and caveats: In most subjects, TCR beta sequences reportedly gave accurate predictions of HLA-A and HLA-B alleles.

V was trimmed by 3 bases and J by 0 bases, leaving 5 bases between them. Germline lookup yields CDR1 SNHLY and CDR2 FYNNEI. CDR3 length equals 13 residues. This PCR relied on a set of 60 Vbeta primers and 13 Jbeta primers. Clones were sequenced by immunoSEQ multiplex PCR, and TCRdb holds only the in-frame ones, with some missing. Of approximately 93,000 clones listed, around three quarters are singletons. The J gene is TRBJ1-1, the V gene TRBV2; no firm D call. The sequencing input was PBMCs. The clonotype comes from a male donor in good health and CMV-seropositive. CDR3 sequence reads: CASSDSMNTEAFF. CDR3 in DNA: TGTGCCAGCAGTGACAGTATGAACACTGAAGCTTTCTTT.